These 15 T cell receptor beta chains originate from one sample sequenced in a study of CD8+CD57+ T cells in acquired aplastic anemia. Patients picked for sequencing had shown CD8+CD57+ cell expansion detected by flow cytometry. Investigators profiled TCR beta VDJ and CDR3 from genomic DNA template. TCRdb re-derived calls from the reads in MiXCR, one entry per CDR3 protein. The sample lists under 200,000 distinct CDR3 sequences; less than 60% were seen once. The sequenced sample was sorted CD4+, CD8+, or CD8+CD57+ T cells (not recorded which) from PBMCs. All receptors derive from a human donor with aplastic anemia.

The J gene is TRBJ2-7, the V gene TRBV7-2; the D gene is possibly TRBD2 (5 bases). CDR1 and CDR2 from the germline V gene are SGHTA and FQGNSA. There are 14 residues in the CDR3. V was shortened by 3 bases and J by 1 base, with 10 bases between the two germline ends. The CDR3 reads CASSFYSGSYEQYF. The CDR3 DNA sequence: TGTGCCAGCAGCTTTTATTCGGGGTCCTACGAGCAGTACTTC.

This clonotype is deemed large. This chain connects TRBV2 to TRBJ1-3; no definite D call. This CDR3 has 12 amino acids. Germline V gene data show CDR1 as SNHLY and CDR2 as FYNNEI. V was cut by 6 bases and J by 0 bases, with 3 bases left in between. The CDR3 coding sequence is TGTGCCAGCAGGAACTCTGGAAACACCATATATTTT. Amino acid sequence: CASRNSGNTIYF.

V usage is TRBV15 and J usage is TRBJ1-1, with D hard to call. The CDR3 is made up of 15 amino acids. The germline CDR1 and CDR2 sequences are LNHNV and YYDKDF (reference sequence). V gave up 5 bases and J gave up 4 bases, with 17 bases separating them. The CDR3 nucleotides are TGTGCCACCAGCTCCCTCGTGGGTTTTTCCACTGAAGCTTTCTTT. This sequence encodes CATSSLVGFSTEAFF.

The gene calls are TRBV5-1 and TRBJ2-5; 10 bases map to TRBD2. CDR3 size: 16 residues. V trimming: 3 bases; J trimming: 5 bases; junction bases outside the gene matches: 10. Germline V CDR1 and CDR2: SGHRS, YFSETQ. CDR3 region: CASSWGLAGEVETQYF. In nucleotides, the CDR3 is TGCGCCAGCAGCTGGGGCCTAGCGGGAGAGGTGGAGACCCAGTACTTC. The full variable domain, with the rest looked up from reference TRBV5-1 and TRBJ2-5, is KAGVTQTPRYLIKTRGQQVTLSCSPISGHRSVSWYQQTPGQGLQFLFEYFSETQRNKGNFPGRFSGRQFSNSRSEMNVSTLELGDSALYLCASSWGLAGEVETQYFGPGTRLLVL.

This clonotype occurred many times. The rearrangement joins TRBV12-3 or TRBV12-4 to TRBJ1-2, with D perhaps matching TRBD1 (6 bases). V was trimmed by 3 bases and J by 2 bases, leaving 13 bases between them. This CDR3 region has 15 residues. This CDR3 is CASSFGQRPNYGYTF. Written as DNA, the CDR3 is TGTGCCAGCAGTTTCGGACAGCGACCCAACTATGGCTACACCTTC.

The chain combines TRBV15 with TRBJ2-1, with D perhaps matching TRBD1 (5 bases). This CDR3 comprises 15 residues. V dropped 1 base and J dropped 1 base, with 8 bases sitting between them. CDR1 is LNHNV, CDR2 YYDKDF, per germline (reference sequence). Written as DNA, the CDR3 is TGTGCCACCAGCAGAGCGACAGATTCCTACAATGAGCAGTTCTTC. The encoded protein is CATSRATDSYNEQFF. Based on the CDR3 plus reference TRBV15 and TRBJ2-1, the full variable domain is DAMVIQNPRYQVTQFGKPVTLSCSQTLNHNVMYWYQQKSSQAPKLLFHYYDKDFNNEADTPDNFQSRRPNTSFCFLDIRSPGLGDTAMYLCATSRATDSYNEQFFGPGTRLTVL.

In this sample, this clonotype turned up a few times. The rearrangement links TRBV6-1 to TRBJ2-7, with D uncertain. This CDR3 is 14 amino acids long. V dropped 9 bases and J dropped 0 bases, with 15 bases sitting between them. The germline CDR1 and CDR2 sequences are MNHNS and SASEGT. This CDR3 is CASWSPPNSYEQYF. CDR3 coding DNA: TGTGCCAGTTGGTCTCCCCCTAACTCCTACGAGCAGTACTTC.

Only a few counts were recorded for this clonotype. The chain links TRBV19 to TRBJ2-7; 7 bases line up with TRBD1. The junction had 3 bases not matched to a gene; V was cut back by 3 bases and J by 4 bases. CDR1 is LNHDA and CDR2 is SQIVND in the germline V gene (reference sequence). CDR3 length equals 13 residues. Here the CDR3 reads CASSIGRGYEQYF. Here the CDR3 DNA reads TGTGCCAGTAGTATCGGCAGGGGGTACGAGCAGTACTTC.

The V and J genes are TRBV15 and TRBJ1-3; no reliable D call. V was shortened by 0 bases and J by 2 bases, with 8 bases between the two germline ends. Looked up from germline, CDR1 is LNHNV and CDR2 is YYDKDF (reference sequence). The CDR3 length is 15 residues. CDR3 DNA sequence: TGTGCCACCAGCAGAGATATCGTACCTGGAAACACCATATATTTT. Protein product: CATSRDIVPGNTIYF.

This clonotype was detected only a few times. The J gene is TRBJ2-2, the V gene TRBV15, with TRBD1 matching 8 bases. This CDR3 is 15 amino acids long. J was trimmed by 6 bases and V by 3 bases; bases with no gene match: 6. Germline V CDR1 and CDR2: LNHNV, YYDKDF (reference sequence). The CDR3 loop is CATSSRDRNAGELFF. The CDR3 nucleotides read TGTGCCACCAGCAGCCGGGACAGGAATGCCGGGGAGCTGTTTTTT.

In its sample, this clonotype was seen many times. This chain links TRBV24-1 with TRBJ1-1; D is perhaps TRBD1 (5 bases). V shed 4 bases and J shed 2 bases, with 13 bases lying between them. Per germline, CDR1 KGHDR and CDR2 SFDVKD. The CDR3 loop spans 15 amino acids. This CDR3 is CATSENRDFNTEAFF. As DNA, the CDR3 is TGTGCCACCAGTGAGAACCGGGACTTCAACACTGAAGCTTTCTTT.

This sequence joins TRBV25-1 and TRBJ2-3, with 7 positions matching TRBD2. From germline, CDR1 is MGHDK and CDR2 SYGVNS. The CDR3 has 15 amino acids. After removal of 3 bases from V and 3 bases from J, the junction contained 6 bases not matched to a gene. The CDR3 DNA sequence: TGTGCCAGCAGTGAGTACGGGGAGGGGACAGATACGCAGTATTTT. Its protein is CASSEYGEGTDTQYF.

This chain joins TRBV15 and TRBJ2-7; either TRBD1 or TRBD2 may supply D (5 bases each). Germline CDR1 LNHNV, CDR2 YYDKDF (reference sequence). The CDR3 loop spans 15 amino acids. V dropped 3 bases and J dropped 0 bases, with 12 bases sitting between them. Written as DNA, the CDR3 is TGTGCCACCAGCAGGTATATTGGGACCTCCTACGAGCAGTACTTC. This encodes CATSRYIGTSYEQYF. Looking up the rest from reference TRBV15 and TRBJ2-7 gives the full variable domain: DAMVIQNPRYQVTQFGKPVTLSCSQTLNHNVMYWYQQKSSQAPKLLFHYYDKDFNNEADTPDNFQSRRPNTSFCFLDIRSPGLGDTAMYLCATSRYIGTSYEQYFGPGTRLTVT.

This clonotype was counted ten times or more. The CDR3 sequence is CASSPRTGGYGYTF. DNA for the CDR3: TGTGCCAGCAGCCCTAGGACAGGGGGCTATGGCTACACCTTC. This chain connects TRBV7-2 to TRBJ1-2, with TRBD1 identical over 10 bases. This CDR3 contains 14 residues. The trim removed 5 bases at V and 4 bases at J, leaving 4 bases unmatched. Germline V gene data show CDR1 as SGHTA and CDR2 as FQGNSA.

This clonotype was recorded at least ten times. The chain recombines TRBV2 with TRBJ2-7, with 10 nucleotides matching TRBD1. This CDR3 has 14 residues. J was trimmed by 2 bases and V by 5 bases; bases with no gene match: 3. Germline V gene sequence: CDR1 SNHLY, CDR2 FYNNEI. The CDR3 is CASSRTGGTYEQYF. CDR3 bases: TGTGCCAGCAGTCGGACAGGGGGAACCTACGAGCAGTACTTC.